The T cell receptor (beta chain) under discussion was sequenced for a study of OX40 agonist ivuxolimab in advanced cancers. Study-level information: Participants averaged about 66 years of age (range about 23 to 80) and were roughly 83% male. Whole-study findings and limits: At 0.1-3.0 mg/kg, partial responders had clonal expansion among the lowest observed.

The count of this clone is one. The antigen is undetermined. The CDR3 sequence is 15 residues long. Germline lookup yields CDR1 MNHEY and CDR2 SVGAGI. V dropped 5 bases and J dropped 2 bases, with 13 bases sitting between them. TCRdb's copy holds only in-frame clones and misses some; the assay was immunoSEQ multiplex PCR. This sample carries about 73,000 clones, over 75% of them seen once, and the ten largest clones take around 0.5%. The chain combines TRBV6-5 with TRBJ2-1; D is unresolved. The source of this sequence is an adult with an advanced solid tumor such as melanoma, head and neck, liver or kidney cancer. Specimen: CD4+ or CD8+ T cells sorted from blood, collected in a trial of the OX40 agonist ivuxolimab. The DNA for the CDR3 is TGTGCCAGCAGTCCCCTCGGTCCGACCTACAATGAGCAGTTCTTC. It yields the protein CASSPLGPTYNEQFF.